This TCR beta chain appears in the sequencing data of a study of blood T cell repertoires in COVID-19 (dated by TCRdb to the early 2020s). With respect to the entire study: Collaborator samples came from the United States, Italy and Spain and covered acute and convalescent phases of COVID-19. The prospective study material was composed of cDNA or gDNA derived from T cells, B-cell-depleted T cells, or PBMCs. Subjects who had been exposed to COVID-19, were actively infected with it, or had recovered from it provided the deeply sampled blood TCRbeta repertoires that made up the dataset. The repertoires were released in a freely available public database meant as a resource for research on the immune response to SARS-CoV-2. The samples were drawn from the first 160 participants of the ongoing ImmuneRACE study and from 950 to 1,500 subjects provided by 6 global collaborators. Sample metadata almost always included a de-identified subject ID, COVID-19 status, age in years and sex. Where available, HLA class I and class II types were obtained from metadata supplied by the sample provider rather than from assay-based typing. General study outcomes and caveats: Clinical and demographic metadata were provided uncurated, with the amount varying by source and participant.

TCRbeta CDR3 regions were amplified from genomic DNA by means of the immunoSEQ Assay, a bias-controlled multiplex PCR. Regarding the original processing steps: The number of nucleated cells in each sample was estimated by amplification of reference gene primers within the assay. To quantify the absolute abundance of each unique TCRbeta CDR3 rearrangement, sequence reads were collapsed and filtered. Productive Simpson clonality was computed per sample as the square root of Simpson's diversity index over productive rearrangements. TCRdb retrieved this table from immuneACCESS and kept in-frame rearrangements only. Not all clones are present; in checked studies, unresolved V genes account for under half, and no reason is known for the remainder. V, J and clone size derive from that table, while D and trimming were established from the DNA sequence. For this sample the table gives about 300,000 clones, of which 89% were detected only once. Less than 2% of the sample is taken by the ten largest.

Reading from cysteine to phenylalanine, the CDR3 counts 14 amino acids. Here the CDR3 DNA is all that survives: 42 bases in frame from base 1. The CDR1 and CDR2 encoded by the germline V gene are SQVTM and ANQGSEA. A distance of 19 bases separates the germline ends of V and J, which lose 6 bases and 7 bases respectively. Participants in the prospective study were aged 18 to 89 years, lived in under 30 United States geographic areas, and enrolled through a virtual design. Cohort assignment in the prospective study relied on participant-reported clinical history from a screening survey and a study questionnaire. For ImmuneRACE Cohort 3, a participant was defined as recovered based on two consecutive negative NP/OP PCR tests, clearance by a healthcare professional, or resolution of symptoms. In the prospective study, mobile phlebotomists collected whole blood, serum and a nasopharyngeal or oropharyngeal swab from each participant. Prospective study participants could optionally give additional blood draws and questionnaires over a roughly two-month period. Before DNA extraction, prospective study blood samples were shipped either frozen or at room temperature.

A word on this clone: The target of this receptor is not known. Qualities for individual bases were not recorded, and no much larger clone is one base off.

The sample taken for sequencing was PBMCs or T cells enriched from blood (not recorded which). The receptor was derived from a woman aged 40-49 years who had recovered from COVID-19. The sequence links TRBV29-1 to TRBJ2-1; TRBD1 is perhaps the D gene, given 6 matching bases. The bases read TGCAGCGTGAAATTAGTAACAGGGTTAAATGAGCAGTTCTTC. Translated, it reads CSVKLVTGLNEQFF.